The entry below gives a single TCR beta chain sequence along with its context. CDR1 and CDR2 (germline): LNHDA, SQIVND (reference sequence). The V end lost 6 bases, the J end lost 8 bases, and 12 bases lay between the germline ends. The CDR3 is 12 amino acids. The sample originates from a study of blood T cell repertoires in COVID-19. Study in general: COVID-19 samples collected from the United States, Italy and Spain covered acute and convalescent phases. From T cells, B-cell-depleted T cells, or PBMCs came the material, which was cDNA or gDNA.

Under the authors' procedure: Amplification with reference gene primers provided the estimates of nucleated cell counts. Profiling relied on immunoSEQ multiplex PCR, and the TCRdb table lists in-frame clones only, not all of them. The DNA gave D and trimming, while V, J and clone size come from that table. Of 150,000 to 200,000 clones listed, 65% to 90% were seen once; the top ten hold around 5.5%. The material sequenced was PBMCs or T cells enriched from blood (not recorded which). The chain combines TRBV19 with TRBJ2-3, with D tentatively TRBD2 (6 bases). The clonotype originates from a woman in her fifties or sixties with acute COVID-19. CDR3 sequence reads: CASRAGSGTQYF. CDR3 DNA: TGTGCCAGTAGAGCGGGTTCGGGTACGCAGTATTTT.